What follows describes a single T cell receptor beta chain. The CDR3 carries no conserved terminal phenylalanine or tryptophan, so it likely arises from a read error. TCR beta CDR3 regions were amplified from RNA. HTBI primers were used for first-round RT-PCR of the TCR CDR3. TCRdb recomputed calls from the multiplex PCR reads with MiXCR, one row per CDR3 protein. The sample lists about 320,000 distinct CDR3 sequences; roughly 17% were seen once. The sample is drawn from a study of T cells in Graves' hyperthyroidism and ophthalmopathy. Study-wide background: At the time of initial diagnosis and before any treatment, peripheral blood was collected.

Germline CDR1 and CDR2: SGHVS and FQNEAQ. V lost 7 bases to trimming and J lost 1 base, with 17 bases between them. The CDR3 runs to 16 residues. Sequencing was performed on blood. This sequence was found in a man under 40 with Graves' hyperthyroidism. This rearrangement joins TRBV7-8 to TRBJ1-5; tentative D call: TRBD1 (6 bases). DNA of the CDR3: TGTGCCAGCACAGGGAGGGGGGGGGGGAGCAATCAGCCCCAGCATTCT. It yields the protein CASTGRGGGSNQPQHS.